Below, 8 T cell receptor beta chains from the same sample are listed, as sequenced in a study of blood T cell repertoires in COVID-19. The repertoire was sequenced with immunoSEQ multiplex PCR; TCRdb's copy has only in-frame clones and lacks some. The data hold about 89,000 clones, with roughly 90% observed a single time. Specimen: peripheral blood. Source of these receptors: a male donor with acute or convalescent COVID-19.

The rearrangement links TRBV25-1 to TRBJ1-4, with TRBD1 matching 9 bases. CDR3 size: 15 residues. The V gene's germline CDR1 is MGHDK and CDR2 SYGVNS. The V gene end was trimmed by 2 bases and the J gene end by 8 bases; junction bases not matched to a gene: 6. The CDR3 loop reads CASSEEDRGKEKLFF. The CDR3 DNA reads TGTGCCAGCAGTGAAGAGGACAGGGGTAAAGAAAAACTGTTTTTT.

The chain links TRBV11-2 to TRBJ2-7; 9 bases line up with TRBD1. V dropped 1 base and J dropped 2; count of bases not matched to a gene: 6. The length of the CDR3 is 16 residues. The germline V gene has CDR1 SGHAT and CDR2 FQNNGV. DNA for the CDR3: TGTGCCAGCAGCTTAGGGCGGGACAGGGCGACCTACGAGCAGTACTTC. Protein: CASSLGRDRATYEQYF.

In DNA form, the CDR3 reads TGTGCCAGCAGCCACGGTGGGGGGTCTAACTATGGCTACACCTTC. Translated, it gives CASSHGGGSNYGYTF. The chain links TRBV3-1 (or the pseudogene TRBV3-2) to TRBJ1-2; maybe TRBD1 (5 bases). The CDR3 loop spans 15 amino acids. Germline V gene lookup returns CDR1 LGHDT and CDR2 YNNKEL (reference sequence). V was shortened by 3 bases and J by 0 bases, with 11 bases between the two germline ends.

The rearrangement joins TRBV6-6 to TRBJ1-1; tentatively, D is TRBD1 (5 bases). V gave up 6 bases and J gave up 7 bases, with 18 bases separating them. The CDR3 covers 14 residues. Germline assignment: CDR1 MNHNY and CDR2 SVGAGI (reference sequence). DNA of the CDR3: TGTGCCAGCAGGCCCGGGGGTGAGGTTGATGAAGCTTTCTTT. It yields the protein CASRPGGEVDEAFF.

This chain joins TRBV10-3 and TRBJ2-1, with 12 bases identical to TRBD2. The germline CDR1 and CDR2 sequences are ENHRY and SYGVKD. The J segment lost 9 bases and the V segment lost 4 bases, leaving 10 bases of the junction unmatched. The CDR3 contains 16 residues. CDR3 sequence reads: CAISGPSSGGAGEQFF. The CDR3 DNA is TGTGCCATCAGTGGGCCCTCTAGCGGGGGGGCAGGTGAGCAGTTCTTC.

The chain employs TRBV5-5 and TRBJ2-1; 7 bases align to TRBD2. The V and J ends lost 0 bases and 4 bases, in that order; junction bases with no gene match: 4. There are 15 residues in the CDR3. Per germline, CDR1 SGHKS and CDR2 YYEKEE (reference sequence). CDR3 coding DNA: TGTGCCAGCAGCTTGGCCCTGGGACTATACAATGAGCAGTTCTTC. Translated: CASSLALGLYNEQFF.

The chain employs TRBV7-9 and TRBJ1-2, with TRBD1 matching 8 bases. Germline V CDR1 and CDR2: SEHNR, FQNEAQ (reference sequence). This CDR3 region has 14 residues. The J segment lost 6 bases and the V segment lost 1 base, leaving 4 bases of the junction unmatched. The CDR3 here is CASSLGTGIDGYTF. The CDR3 nucleotides are TGTGCCAGCAGCTTAGGGACAGGGATAGATGGCTACACCTTC. Drawing the rest from reference TRBV7-9 and TRBJ1-2, the complete variable domain is DTGVSQNPRHKITKRGQNVTFRCDPISEHNRLYWYRQTLGQGPEFLTYFQNEAQLEKSRLLSDRFSAERPKGSFSTLEIQRTEQGDSAMYLCASSLGTGIDGYTFGSGTRLTVV.

J is TRBJ2-7 and V is TRBV3-1 (or the pseudogene TRBV3-2); D is undetermined. The CDR3 covers 14 residues. Trimming left V 2 bases short and J 6 bases short, with 14 bases between. Germline values: CDR1 LGHDT, CDR2 YNNKEL (reference sequence). DNA of the CDR3: TGTGCCAGCAGCCAAAGTCGTACATTGGTCGAGCAGTACTTC. Translation: CASSQSRTLVEQYF.